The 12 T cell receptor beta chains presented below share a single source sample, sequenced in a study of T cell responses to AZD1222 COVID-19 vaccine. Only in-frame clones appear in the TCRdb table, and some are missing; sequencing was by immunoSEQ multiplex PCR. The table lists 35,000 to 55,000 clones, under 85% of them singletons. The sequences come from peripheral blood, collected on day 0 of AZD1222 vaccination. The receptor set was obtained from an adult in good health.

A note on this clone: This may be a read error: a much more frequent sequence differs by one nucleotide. CDR3 sequence: CASSSYYEQYF. For the CDR3, the DNA is TGTGCCAGCAGTTCCTACTACGAGCAGTACTTC. This chain links TRBV27 with TRBJ2-7; D not certain. The CDR3 contains 11 residues. V shed 4 bases and J shed 3 bases, with 4 bases lying between them. In germline, CDR1 is MNHEY, CDR2 SMNVEV (reference sequence).

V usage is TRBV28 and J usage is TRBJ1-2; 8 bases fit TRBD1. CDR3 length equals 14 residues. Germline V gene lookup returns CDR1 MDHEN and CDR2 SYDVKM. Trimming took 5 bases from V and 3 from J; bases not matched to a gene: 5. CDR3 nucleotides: TGTGCCAGCAGTCCTGGACAGGGTGACTATGGCTACACCTTC. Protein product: CASSPGQGDYGYTF.

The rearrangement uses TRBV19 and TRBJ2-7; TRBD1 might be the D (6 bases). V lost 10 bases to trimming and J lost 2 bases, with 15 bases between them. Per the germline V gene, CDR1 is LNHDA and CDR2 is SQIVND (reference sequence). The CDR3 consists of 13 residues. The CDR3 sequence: CATSRTETYEQYF. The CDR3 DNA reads TGTGCCACCAGCCGGACAGAGACCTACGAGCAGTACTTC.

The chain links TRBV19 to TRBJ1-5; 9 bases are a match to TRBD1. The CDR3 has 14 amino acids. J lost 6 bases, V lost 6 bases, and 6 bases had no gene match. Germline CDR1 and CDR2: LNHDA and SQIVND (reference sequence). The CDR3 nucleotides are TGTGCCAGTAGGCAAACAGGGGGCGGTCAGCCCCAGCATTTT. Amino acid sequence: CASRQTGGGQPQHF.

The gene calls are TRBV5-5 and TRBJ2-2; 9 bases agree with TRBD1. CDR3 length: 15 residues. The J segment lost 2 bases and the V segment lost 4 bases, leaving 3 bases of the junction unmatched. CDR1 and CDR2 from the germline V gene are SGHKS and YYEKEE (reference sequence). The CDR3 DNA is TGTGCCAGCAGCCCGGGACAGGGTAACACCGGGGAGCTGTTTTTT. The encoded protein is CASSPGQGNTGELFF.

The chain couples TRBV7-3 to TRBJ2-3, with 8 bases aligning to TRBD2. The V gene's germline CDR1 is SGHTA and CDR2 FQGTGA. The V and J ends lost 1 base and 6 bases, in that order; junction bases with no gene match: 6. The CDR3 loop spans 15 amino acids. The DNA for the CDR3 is TGTGCCAGCAGCTTAAGGGGACTAGTAAGGGATACGCAGTATTTT. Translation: CASSLRGLVRDTQYF.

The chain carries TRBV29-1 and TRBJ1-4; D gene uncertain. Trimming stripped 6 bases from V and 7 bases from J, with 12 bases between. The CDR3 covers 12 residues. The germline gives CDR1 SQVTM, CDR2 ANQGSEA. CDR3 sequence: CSVFLGSEKLFF. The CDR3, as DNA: TGCAGCGTCTTCCTGGGTAGTGAAAAACTGTTTTTT.

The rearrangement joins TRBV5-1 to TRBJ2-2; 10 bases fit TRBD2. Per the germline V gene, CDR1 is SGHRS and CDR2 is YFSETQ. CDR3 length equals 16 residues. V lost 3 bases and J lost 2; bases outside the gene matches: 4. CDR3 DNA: TGCGCCAGCAGCTGGCTAGCGGGGGACAACACCGGGGAGCTGTTTTTT. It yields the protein CASSWLAGDNTGELFF.

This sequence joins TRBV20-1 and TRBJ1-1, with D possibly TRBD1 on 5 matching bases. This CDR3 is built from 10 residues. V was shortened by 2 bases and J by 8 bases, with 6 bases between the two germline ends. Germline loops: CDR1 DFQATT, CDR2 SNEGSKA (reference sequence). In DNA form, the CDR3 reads TGCAGTGCTAGAAGGGACGAAGCTTTCTTT. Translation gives CSARRDEAFF.

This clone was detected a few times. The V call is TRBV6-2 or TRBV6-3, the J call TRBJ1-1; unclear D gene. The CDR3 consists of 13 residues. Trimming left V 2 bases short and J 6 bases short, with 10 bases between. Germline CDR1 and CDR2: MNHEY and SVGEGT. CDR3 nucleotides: TGTGCCAGCAGTTACGGGTCGGCAGCTGAAGCTTTCTTT. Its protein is CASSYGSAAEAFF.

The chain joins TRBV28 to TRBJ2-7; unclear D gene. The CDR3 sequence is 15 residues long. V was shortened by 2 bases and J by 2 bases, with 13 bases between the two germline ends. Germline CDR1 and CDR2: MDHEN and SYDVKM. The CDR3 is CASSLKPAGTYEQYF. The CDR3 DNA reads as TGTGCCAGCAGTTTAAAACCCGCTGGGACCTACGAGCAGTACTTC.

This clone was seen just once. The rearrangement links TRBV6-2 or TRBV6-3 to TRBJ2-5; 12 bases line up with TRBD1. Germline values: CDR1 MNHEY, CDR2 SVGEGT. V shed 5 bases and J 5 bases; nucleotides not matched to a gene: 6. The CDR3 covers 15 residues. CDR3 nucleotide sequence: TGTGCCAGCAGTCCCGGGACAGGGGGCGTTGAGACCCAGTACTTC. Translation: CASSPGTGGVETQYF.